These 4 T cell receptor beta chains share one sample of origin, sequenced in a study of T cell repertoires in cytomegalovirus infection. These TCRs are of unknown antigen specificity. A single record per CDR3 protein comes from TCRdb applying MiXCR to the reads. The sample comprises about 480,000 distinct CDR3 sequences, 33% of which are singletons, and roughly a sixth rests with the top ten. The sample consisted of cultured PBMCs, taken from culture after CMV antigen stimulation. All receptors derive from a human donor in good health (CMV status not recorded). Some clones in this sample may be carry-over from other donors' samples.

The chain recombines TRBV6-6 with TRBJ2-3, with no clear D. Germline V gene lookup returns CDR1 MNHNY and CDR2 SVGAGI (reference sequence). CDR3 length: 14 residues. Trimming pared 4 bases from V and 6 bases from J, leaving 14 bases between. CDR3 protein: CASSSGIVLDTQYF. In DNA form, the CDR3 reads TGTGCCAGCAGTTCGGGTATCGTCTTGGATACGCAGTATTTT.

This rearrangement joins TRBV20-1 to TRBJ2-3, with 14 bases identical to TRBD2. CDR3 length: 16 amino acids. J lost 5 bases, V lost 4 bases, and 8 bases had no gene match. Germline V lookup: CDR1 DFQATT, CDR2 SNEGSKA (reference sequence). CDR3 nucleotide sequence: TGCAGTGCTACCCCCGGGACTAGCGGGAGAGGAGATACGCAGTATTTT. Protein: CSATPGTSGRGDTQYF.

The chain couples TRBV4-2 to TRBJ1-1; 7 bases match TRBD1. V trimming: 1 base; J trimming: 0 bases; junction bases outside the gene matches: 8. This CDR3 has 17 residues. From germline, CDR1 is LGHNA and CDR2 YNFKEQ. CDR3 protein: CASSQGDRGLVNTEAFF. The CDR3 region has the DNA TGTGCCAGCAGCCAAGGGGATAGGGGGCTGGTGAACACTGAAGCTTTCTTT.

J is TRBJ2-1 and V is TRBV7-8, with TRBD1 identical over 9 bases. Germline V gives CDR1 SGHVS, CDR2 FQNEAQ. V trimming: 5 bases; J trimming: 8 bases; junction bases outside the gene matches: 16. This CDR3 comprises 17 residues. The CDR3, as DNA: TGTGCCAGCAGCCCTAGAGCCGGGACAGGGAACCCGGATGAGCAGTTCTTC. Residues: CASSPRAGTGNPDEQFF.